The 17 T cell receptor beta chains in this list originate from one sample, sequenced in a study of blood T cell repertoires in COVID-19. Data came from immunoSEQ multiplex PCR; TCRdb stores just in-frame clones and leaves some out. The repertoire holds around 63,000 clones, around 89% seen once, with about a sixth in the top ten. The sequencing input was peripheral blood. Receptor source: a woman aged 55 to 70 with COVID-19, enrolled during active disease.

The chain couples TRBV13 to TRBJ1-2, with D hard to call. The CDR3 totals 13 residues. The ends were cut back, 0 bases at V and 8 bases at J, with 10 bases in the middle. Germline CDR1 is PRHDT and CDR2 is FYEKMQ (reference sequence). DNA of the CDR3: TGTGCCAGCAGCTTAGGAGGGAGGAAAGGCTACACCTTC. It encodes CASSLGGRKGYTF.

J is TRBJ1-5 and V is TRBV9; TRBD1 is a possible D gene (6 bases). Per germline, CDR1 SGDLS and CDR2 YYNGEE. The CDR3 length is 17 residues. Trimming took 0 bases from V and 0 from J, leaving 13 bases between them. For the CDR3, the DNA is TGTGCCAGCAGCGTAGGAGGGTCAGGGGCTAGCAATCAGCCCCAGCATTTT. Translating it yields CASSVGGSGASNQPQHF.

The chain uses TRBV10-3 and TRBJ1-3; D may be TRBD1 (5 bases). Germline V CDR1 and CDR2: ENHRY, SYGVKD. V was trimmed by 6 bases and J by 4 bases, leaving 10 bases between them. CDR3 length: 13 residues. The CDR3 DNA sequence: TGTGCCATCAGCCAGGGATCAGGAAACACCATATATTTT. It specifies CAISQGSGNTIYF.

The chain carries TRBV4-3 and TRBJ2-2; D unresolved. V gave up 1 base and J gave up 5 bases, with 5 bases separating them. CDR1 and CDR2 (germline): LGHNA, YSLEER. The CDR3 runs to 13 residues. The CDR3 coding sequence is TGCGCCAGCAGCCAAGTGGCAACCGGGGAGCTGTTTTTT. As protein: CASSQVATGELFF.

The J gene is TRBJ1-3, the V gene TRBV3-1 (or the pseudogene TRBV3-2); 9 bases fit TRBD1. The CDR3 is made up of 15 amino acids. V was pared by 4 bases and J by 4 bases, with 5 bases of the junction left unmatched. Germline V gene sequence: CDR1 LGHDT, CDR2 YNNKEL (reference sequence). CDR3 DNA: TGTGCCAGCAGCCCCGGGACAGGGTACGGAAACACCATATATTTT. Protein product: CASSPGTGYGNTIYF.

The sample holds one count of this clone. CDR3 protein: CASSPRGSGSMSSYNEQFF. The CDR3 DNA sequence: TGTGCCAGCAGCCCCCGCGGAAGCGGCTCAATGAGCTCCTACAATGAGCAGTTCTTC. V and J are TRBV11-2 and TRBJ2-1; D possibly corresponds to TRBD2 (5 bases). With 5 bases removed from V and 0 bases from J, the gap between germline ends came to 23 bases. The V gene's germline CDR1 is SGHAT and CDR2 FQNNGV. CDR3 length: 19 amino acids.

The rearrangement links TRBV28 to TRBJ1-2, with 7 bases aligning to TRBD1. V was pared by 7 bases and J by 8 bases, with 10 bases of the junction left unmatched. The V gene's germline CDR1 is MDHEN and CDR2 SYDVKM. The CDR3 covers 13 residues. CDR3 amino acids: CASNLGQPEGYTF. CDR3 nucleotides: TGTGCCAGCAATTTGGGACAGCCGGAGGGCTACACCTTC.

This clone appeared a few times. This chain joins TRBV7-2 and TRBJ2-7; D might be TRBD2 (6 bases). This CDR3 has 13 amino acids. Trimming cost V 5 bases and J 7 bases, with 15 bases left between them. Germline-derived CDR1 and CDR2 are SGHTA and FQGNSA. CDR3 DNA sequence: TGTGCCAGCAGCCGGGACTTCTACCGGGAGCAGTACTTC. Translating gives CASSRDFYREQYF.

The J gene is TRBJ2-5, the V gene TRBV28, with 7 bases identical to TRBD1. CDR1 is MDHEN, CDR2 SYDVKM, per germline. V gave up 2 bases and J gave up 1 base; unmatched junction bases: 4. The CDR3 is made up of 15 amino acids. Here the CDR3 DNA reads TGTGCCAGCAGTTTACCGGGACAGCTCCAAGAGACCCAGTACTTC. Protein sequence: CASSLPGQLQETQYF.

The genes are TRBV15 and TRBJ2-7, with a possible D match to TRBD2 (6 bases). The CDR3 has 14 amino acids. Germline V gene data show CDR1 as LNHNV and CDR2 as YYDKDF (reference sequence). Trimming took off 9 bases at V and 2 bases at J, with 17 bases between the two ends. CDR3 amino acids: CATAGSSGPYEQYF. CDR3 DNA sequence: TGTGCCACAGCGGGCAGCAGCGGGCCCTACGAGCAGTACTTC.

The CDR3 DNA reads TGCAGCGTTCGAGCGGGATTCGCAGATACGCAGTATTTT. Translating gives CSVRAGFADTQYF. The chain employs TRBV29-1 and TRBJ2-3, with 7 bases matching TRBD2. Trimming took 5 bases from V and 4 from J; bases not matched to a gene: 6. Germline V gene lookup returns CDR1 SQVTM and CDR2 ANQGSEA. This CDR3 comprises 13 residues.

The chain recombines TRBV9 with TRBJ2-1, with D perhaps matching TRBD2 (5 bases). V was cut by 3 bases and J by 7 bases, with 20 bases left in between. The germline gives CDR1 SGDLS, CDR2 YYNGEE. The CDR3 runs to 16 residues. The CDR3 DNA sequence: TGTGCCAGCAGCGCCCCCTCATCTGCGGGCCCGAATGAGCAGTTCTTC. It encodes CASSAPSSAGPNEQFF.

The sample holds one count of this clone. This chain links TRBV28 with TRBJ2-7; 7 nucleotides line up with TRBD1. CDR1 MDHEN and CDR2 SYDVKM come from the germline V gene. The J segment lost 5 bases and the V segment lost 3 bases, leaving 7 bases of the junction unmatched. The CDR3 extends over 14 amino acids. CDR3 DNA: TGTGCCAGCAGTTTTGACAGGGTTTTACACGAGCAGTACTTC. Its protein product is CASSFDRVLHEQYF.

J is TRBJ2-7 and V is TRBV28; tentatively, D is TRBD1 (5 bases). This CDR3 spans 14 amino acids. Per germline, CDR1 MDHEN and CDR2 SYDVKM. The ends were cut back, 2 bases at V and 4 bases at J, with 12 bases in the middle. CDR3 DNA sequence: TGTGCCAGCAGTTTAACCCCAGGGATGTACGAGCAGTACTTC. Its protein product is CASSLTPGMYEQYF.

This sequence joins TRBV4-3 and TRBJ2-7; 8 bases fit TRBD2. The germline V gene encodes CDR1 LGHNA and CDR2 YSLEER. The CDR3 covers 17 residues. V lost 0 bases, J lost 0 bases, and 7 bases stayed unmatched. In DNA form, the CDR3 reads TGCGCCAGCAGCCAAGATAGGCCGGGACTAGTCTCCTACGAGCAGTACTTC. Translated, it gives CASSQDRPGLVSYEQYF.

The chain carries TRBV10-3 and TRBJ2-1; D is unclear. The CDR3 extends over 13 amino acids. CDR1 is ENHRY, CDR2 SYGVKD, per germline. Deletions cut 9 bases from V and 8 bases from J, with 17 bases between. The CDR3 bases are TGTGCCATGAGAGGAGCAGTCCTACATGAGCAGTTCTTC. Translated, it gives CAMRGAVLHEQFF.

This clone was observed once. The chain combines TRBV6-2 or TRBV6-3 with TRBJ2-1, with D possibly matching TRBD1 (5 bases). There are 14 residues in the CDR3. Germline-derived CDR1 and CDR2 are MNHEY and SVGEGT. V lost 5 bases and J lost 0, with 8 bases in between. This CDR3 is CASSRQSSYNEQFF. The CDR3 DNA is TGTGCCAGCAGTCGACAGAGCTCCTACAATGAGCAGTTCTTC.